Sequencing of this TCR beta chain was carried out in a study of blood T cell repertoires in COVID-19. Looking at the study overall: Whether acute or convalescent, the COVID-19 samples came from the United States, Italy and Spain. Sample material is recorded as cDNA or gDNA derived from T cells, B-cell-depleted T cells, or PBMCs.

This clone was seen a few times. This CDR3 comprises 14 residues. Germline assignment: CDR1 MGHRA and CDR2 YSYEKL. V lost 5 bases and J lost 6, with 16 bases in between. Authors' data handling: Researchers report that nucleated cell counts were estimated from reference gene primer amplification. The method was immunoSEQ multiplex PCR; TCRdb's version includes in-frame clones alone and lacks a portion of them. V and J calls and clone size are those listed in that table; D and trimming were worked out from the DNA. This table holds 150,000 to 180,000 clones, 78% found once. Specimen: peripheral blood. This sequence originates from a man older than 75 with acute or convalescent COVID-19. The V and J genes are TRBV4-1 and TRBJ1-2; tentatively, D is TRBD1 (5 bases). CDR3 coding DNA: TGCGCCAGCAGCTCGCAGGGTTTGCCGGATGGCTACACCTTC. This codes for CASSSQGLPDGYTF.